Listed below are T cell receptor beta chains from one sample, sequenced in a study of early T cells in non-severe SARS-CoV-2 infection. MiXCR, run by TCRdb on the 5' RACE reads, gives a single entry per CDR3 protein. The profile shows around 50,000 distinct CDR3 sequences, roughly 12% of them singletons. The sequencing input was whole blood. The receptors were gathered from an adult who was a healthcare worker with PCR-confirmed SARS-CoV-2 infection or an uninfected control (not recorded which). Both conserved end residues are part of each CDR3. The order of the fields is CDR3 DNA, CDR3 protein, V gene, clone size, D gene, J gene. D genes are given only for firm matches. Size values are once, few and many counts, or a class for expanded clones, and some rows have none.

DNA: TGCAGTGCTAGAACCGCAGAGACCCAGTACTTC
CDR3: CSARTAETQYF
V: TRBV20-1
size: many
D: .
J: TRBJ2-5

DNA: TGCAGTGCTAGAGGGGGGGCCAACACCGGGGAGCTGTTTTTT
CDR3: CSARGGANTGELFF
V: TRBV20-1
size: many
D: .
J: TRBJ2-2

DNA: TGTGCCTGCCCAGGTAGCGGCAACAATGAGCAGTTCTTC
CDR3: CACPGSGNNEQFF
V: TRBV30
size: many
D: .
J: TRBJ2-1

DNA: TGCAGTGCTGGACAGGAGATAGCGGGAGGGGGTGAGCAGTACTTC
CDR3: CSAGQEIAGGGEQYF
V: TRBV20-1
size: many
D: TRBD2
J: TRBJ2-7

DNA: TGCGCCAGCAGTAGGACAGGGATGTACGAGCAGTACTTC
CDR3: CASSRTGMYEQYF
V: TRBV10-1
size: many
D: TRBD1
J: TRBJ2-7

DNA: TGTGCCAGCAGTCCCCCCGACAGGAACACTGAAGCTTTCTTT
CDR3: CASSPPDRNTEAFF
V: TRBV12-3/TRBV12-4
size: many
D: .
J: TRBJ1-1

DNA: TGCGCCAGCAGTGAAGGACTAACCTCCGGGACCCAGTACTTC
CDR3: CASSEGLTSGTQYF
V: TRBV10-1
size: .
D: .
J: TRBJ2-5

DNA: TGTGCCAGCAGTTACACCACAACTAATGAAAAACTGTTTTTT
CDR3: CASSYTTTNEKLFF
V: TRBV25-1
size: few
D: .
J: TRBJ1-4

DNA: TGTGCCGCCCCAGGGGTAACCTACGAGCAGTACTTC
CDR3: CAAPGVTYEQYF
V: TRBV10-3
size: many
D: .
J: TRBJ2-7

DNA: TGTGCCAGCAGCCCCACCGGGAATGAGCAGTTCTTC
CDR3: CASSPTGNEQFF
V: TRBV3-1
size: few
D: .
J: TRBJ2-1

DNA: TGTGCCAGCACATTAACAGGGAACCCACGAGGCGAGCAGTACTTC
CDR3: CASTLTGNPRGEQYF
V: TRBV27
size: many
D: .
J: TRBJ2-7

DNA: TGTGCCAGCAGCTTAGGATTCGATGGCTACACCTTC
CDR3: CASSLGFDGYTF
V: TRBV7-9
size: .
D: .
J: TRBJ1-2

DNA: TGTGCCAGCAGTGTCGGACAGCCGATTAATTCACCCCTCCACTTT
CDR3: CASSVGQPINSPLHF
V: TRBV12-3/TRBV12-4
size: many
D: .
J: TRBJ1-6

DNA: TGTGGGTCGCGGGGGTACCAAGAGACCCAGTACTTC
CDR3: CGSRGYQETQYF
V: TRBV28
size: .
D: TRBD2
J: TRBJ2-5

DNA: TGTGCCAGCAGCGGGGACAACTACGCGAACACCGGGGAGCTGTTTTTT
CDR3: CASSGDNYANTGELFF
V: TRBV7-8
size: .
D: .
J: TRBJ2-2

DNA: TGTGCCAGCAGCTATCCGACTAGCGGAAACACAGATACGCAGTATTTT
CDR3: CASSYPTSGNTDTQYF
V: TRBV7-9
size: many
D: TRBD2
J: TRBJ2-3

DNA: TGTGCCAGCAGTTCCTCCCCCTACGAGCAGTACTTC
CDR3: CASSSSPYEQYF
V: TRBV28
size: many
D: .
J: TRBJ2-7

DNA: TGTGCCAGCAGCTTAGAGGTGGGAGCTAGGGATACGCAGTATTTT
CDR3: CASSLEVGARDTQYF
V: TRBV7-8
size: few
D: .
J: TRBJ2-3

DNA: TGCAGTGCTGTTGATTCCGGGACTACTCAAGAGACCCAGTACTTC
CDR3: CSAVDSGTTQETQYF
V: TRBV20-1
size: many
D: TRBD2
J: TRBJ2-5

DNA: TGTGCCAGCAGCTCCCGGACTAGCGGGGTGTTTTCAGATACGCAGTATTTT
CDR3: CASSSRTSGVFSDTQYF
V: TRBV7-9
size: many
D: TRBD2
J: TRBJ2-3

DNA: TGTGCCAGCAGCTTTAGCGGGAGACCGGACAAGGGGCAGTTCTTC
CDR3: CASSFSGRPDKGQFF
V: TRBV7-9
size: .
D: TRBD2
J: TRBJ2-1

DNA: TGCAGCGTTGTAAGGGGCATGAACACTGAAGCTTTCTTT
CDR3: CSVVRGMNTEAFF
V: TRBV29-1
size: .
D: .
J: TRBJ1-1

DNA: TGTGCCAGCACCGTCAGACCGGGACTAGCGGATTGGAGGCAAGAGACCCAGTACTTC
CDR3: CASTVRPGLADWRQETQYF
V: TRBV14
size: many
D: TRBD2
J: TRBJ2-5

DNA: TGTGCCAGTAGTCCCGGACAGGAGGGCTACGAGCAGTACTTC
CDR3: CASSPGQEGYEQYF
V: TRBV19
size: .
D: .
J: TRBJ2-7

DNA: TGCGCCAGCAGCTTTGGACTATCCACTAGCACAGATACGCAGTATTTT
CDR3: CASSFGLSTSTDTQYF
V: TRBV5-1
size: many
D: .
J: TRBJ2-3

DNA: TGCGCCAGCAGTATGGACAGGGTAGAGACCCAGTACTTC
CDR3: CASSMDRVETQYF
V: TRBV10-2
size: .
D: TRBD1
J: TRBJ2-5

DNA: TGTGCCAGCAGCCAAGATAGCAGGGCGAGTGAAAAACTGTTTTTT
CDR3: CASSQDSRASEKLFF
V: TRBV3-1
size: .
D: .
J: TRBJ1-4